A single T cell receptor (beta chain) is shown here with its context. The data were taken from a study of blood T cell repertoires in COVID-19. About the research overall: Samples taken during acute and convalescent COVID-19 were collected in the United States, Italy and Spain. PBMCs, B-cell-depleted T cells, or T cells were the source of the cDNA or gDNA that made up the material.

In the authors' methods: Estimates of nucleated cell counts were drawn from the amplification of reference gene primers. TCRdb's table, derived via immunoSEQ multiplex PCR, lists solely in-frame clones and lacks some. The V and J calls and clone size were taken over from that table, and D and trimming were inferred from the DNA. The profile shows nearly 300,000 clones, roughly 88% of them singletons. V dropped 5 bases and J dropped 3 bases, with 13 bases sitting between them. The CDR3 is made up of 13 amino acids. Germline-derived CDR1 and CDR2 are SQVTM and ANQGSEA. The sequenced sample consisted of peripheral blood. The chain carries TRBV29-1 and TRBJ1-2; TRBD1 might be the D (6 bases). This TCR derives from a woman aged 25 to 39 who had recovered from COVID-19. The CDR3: CSVTGGVYYGYTF. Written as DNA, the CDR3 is TGCAGCGTTACTGGGGGCGTCTACTATGGCTACACCTTC.